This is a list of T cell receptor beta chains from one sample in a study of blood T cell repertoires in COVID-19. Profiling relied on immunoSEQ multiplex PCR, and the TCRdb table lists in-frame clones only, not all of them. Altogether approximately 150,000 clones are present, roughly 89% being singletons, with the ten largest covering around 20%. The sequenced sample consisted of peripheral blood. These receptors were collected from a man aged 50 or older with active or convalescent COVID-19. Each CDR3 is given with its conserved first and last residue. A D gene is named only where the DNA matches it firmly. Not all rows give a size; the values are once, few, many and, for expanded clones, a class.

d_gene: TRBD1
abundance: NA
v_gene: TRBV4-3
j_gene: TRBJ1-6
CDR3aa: CASSQARDRVSPLHF
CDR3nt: TGCGCCAGCAGCCAAGCCCGGGACAGGGTTTCACCCCTCCACTTT

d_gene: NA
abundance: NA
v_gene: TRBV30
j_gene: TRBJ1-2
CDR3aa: CAWSVNRDYGYTF
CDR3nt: TGTGCCTGGAGTGTTAACAGGGACTATGGCTACACCTTC

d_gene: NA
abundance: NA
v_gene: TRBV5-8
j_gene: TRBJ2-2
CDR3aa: CASSLLRGAGELFF
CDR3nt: TGTGCCAGCAGCTTGCTTCGGGGTGCCGGGGAGCTGTTTTTT

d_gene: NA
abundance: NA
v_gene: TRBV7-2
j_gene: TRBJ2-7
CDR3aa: CASSLDFGGYEQYF
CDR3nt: TGTGCCAGCAGCTTAGACTTTGGTGGCTACGAGCAGTACTTC

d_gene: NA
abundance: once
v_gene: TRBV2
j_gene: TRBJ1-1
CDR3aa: CASRQLGVAEAFF
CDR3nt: TGTGCCAGTCGTCAGTTAGGGGTGGCTGAAGCTTTCTTT

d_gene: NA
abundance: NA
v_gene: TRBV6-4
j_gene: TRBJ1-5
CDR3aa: CASSVCDSKHQYYSNQPQHF
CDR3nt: TGTGCCAGCAGTGTGTGTGACAGCAAACATCAATACTATAGCAATCAGCCCCAGCATTTT

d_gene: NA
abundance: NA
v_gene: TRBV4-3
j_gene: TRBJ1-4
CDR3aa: CASSQGREREVGNEKLFF
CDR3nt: TGCGCCAGCAGCCAAGGACGTGAGAGGGAAGTGGGTAATGAAAAACTGTTTTTT

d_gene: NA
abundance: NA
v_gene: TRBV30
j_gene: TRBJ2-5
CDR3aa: CAWSSAGTETQYF
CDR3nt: TGTGCCTGGAGTTCGGCGGGGACGGAGACCCAGTACTTC

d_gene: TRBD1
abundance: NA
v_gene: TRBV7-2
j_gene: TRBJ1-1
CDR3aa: CASSQDRVYTEAFF
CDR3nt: TGTGCCAGCAGCCAGGACAGGGTATACACTGAAGCTTTCTTT

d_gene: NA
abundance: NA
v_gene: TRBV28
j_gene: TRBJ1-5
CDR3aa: CATADSLANQPQHF
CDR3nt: TGTGCCACCGCGGACAGCCTAGCAAATCAGCCCCAGCATTTT

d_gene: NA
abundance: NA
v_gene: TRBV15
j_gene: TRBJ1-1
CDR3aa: CATSRGGGGAATMDEAFF
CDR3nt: TGTGCCACCAGCAGAGGGGGGGGAGGGGCAGCCACTATGGATGAAGCTTTCTTT

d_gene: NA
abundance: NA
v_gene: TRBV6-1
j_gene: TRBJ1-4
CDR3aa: CASSERRLSNEKLFF
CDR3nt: TGTGCCAGCAGTGAAAGGAGATTGTCTAATGAAAAACTGTTTTTT

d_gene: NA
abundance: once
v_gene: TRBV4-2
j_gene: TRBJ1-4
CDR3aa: CASSTGSAPEKLFF
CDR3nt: TGTGCCAGCAGCACAGGGTCCGCGCCTGAAAAACTGTTTTTT

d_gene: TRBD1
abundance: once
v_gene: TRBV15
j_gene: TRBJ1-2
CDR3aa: CATSRNRQGNYGYTF
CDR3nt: TGTGCCACCAGCAGAAACAGACAGGGCAATTATGGCTACACCTTC

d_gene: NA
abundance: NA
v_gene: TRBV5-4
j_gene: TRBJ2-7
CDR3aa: CASSEGGSSYEQYF
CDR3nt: TGTGCCAGCAGCGAAGGAGGCAGTTCCTACGAGCAGTACTTC

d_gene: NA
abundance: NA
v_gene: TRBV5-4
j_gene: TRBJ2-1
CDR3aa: CASSEGHLGNEQFF
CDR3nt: TGTGCCAGCAGCGAGGGACATCTTGGCAATGAGCAGTTCTTC

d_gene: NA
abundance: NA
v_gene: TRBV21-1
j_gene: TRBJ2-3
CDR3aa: CASSARAASGRIFTQYF
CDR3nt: TGTGCCAGCAGCGCCCGGGCGGCTAGCGGGAGGATATTTACGCAGTATTTT

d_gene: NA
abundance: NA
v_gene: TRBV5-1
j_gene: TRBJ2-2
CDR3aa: CASSLYGSHAAGELFF
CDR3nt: TGCGCCAGCAGCTTATACGGGTCCCATGCTGCCGGGGAGCTGTTTTTT

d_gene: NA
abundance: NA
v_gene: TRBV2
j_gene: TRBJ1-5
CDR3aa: CASSVRRTNQPQHF
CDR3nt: TGTGCCAGCAGTGTCCGGAGGACCAATCAGCCCCAGCATTTT

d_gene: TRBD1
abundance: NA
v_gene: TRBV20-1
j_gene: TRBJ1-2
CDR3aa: CSAIDRVGYTF
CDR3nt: TGCAGTGCCATAGACAGGGTTGGCTACACCTTC

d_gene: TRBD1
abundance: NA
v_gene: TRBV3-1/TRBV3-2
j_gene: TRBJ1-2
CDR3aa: CASSSGQGPYGYTF
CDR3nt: TGTGCCAGCAGCTCCGGACAGGGCCCCTATGGCTACACCTTC

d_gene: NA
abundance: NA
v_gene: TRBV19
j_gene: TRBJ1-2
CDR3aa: CASSEGNPLYGYTF
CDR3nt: TGTGCCAGTAGTGAGGGAAATCCCCTCTATGGCTACACCTTC

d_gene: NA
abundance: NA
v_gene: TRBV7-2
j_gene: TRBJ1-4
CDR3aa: CASSHQGRWEKLFF
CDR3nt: TGTGCCAGCAGCCACCAGGGGAGATGGGAAAAACTGTTTTTT

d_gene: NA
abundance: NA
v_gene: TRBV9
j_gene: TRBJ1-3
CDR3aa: CASSVGGNQLTGNTIYF
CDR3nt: TGTGCCAGCAGCGTAGGAGGGAATCAACTCACTGGAAACACCATATATTTT

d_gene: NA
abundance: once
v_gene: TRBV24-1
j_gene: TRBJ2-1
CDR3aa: CATSVSGDYNEQFF
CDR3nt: TGTGCCACCAGTGTCAGCGGAGACTACAATGAGCAGTTCTTC

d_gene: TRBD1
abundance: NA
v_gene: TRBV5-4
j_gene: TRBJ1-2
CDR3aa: CASSSENEQGALGYTF
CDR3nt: TGTGCCAGCAGCTCCGAAAACGAACAGGGGGCGCTTGGCTACACCTTC

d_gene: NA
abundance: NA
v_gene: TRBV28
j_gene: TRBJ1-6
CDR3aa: CASRQTNAPLHF
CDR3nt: TGTGCCAGCAGACAGACAAACGCACCCCTCCACTTT

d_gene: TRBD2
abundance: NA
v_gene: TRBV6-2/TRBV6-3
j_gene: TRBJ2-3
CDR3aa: CASSSSGDTDTQYF
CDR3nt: TGTGCCAGCAGTTCCAGCGGGGACACAGATACGCAGTATTTT

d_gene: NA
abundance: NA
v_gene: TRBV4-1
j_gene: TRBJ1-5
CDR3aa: CASSQGQGNNQPQHF
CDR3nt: TGCGCCAGCAGCCAAGGGCAGGGGAACAATCAGCCCCAGCATTTT

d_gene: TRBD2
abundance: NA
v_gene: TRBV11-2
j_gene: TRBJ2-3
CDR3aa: CASSLLAGGLDTQYF
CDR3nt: TGTGCCAGCAGCTTACTAGCGGGGGGGTTAGATACGCAGTATTTT

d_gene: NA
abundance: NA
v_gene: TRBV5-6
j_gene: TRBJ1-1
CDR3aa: CASSLDRNTEAFF
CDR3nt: TGTGCCAGCAGCCTCGACAGGAACACTGAAGCTTTCTTT

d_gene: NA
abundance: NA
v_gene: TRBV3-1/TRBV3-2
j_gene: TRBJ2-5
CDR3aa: CASSRPGEETQYF
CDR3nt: TGTGCCAGCAGCCGACCGGGGGAGGAGACCCAGTACTTC

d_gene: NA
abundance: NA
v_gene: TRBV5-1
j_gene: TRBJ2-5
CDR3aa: CASSLDQGETQYF
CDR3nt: TGCGCCAGCAGCTTAGATCAGGGAGAGACCCAGTACTTC

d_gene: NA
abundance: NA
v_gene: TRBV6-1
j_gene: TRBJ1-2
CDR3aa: CASSDAGTPQPGYTF
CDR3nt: TGTGCCAGCAGTGACGCCGGGACACCTCAACCGGGCTACACCTTC

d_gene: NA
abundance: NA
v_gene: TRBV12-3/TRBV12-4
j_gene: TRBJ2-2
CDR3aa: CAAGTQNTGELFF
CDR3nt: TGTGCCGCCGGGACTCAGAACACCGGGGAGCTGTTTTTT

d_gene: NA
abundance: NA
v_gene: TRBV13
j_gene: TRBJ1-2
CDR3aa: CASSLDDSLYGYTF
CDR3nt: TGTGCCAGCAGCTTAGATGACAGCCTCTATGGCTACACCTTC

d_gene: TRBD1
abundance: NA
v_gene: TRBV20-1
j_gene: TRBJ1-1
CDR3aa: CSASMDRGGNTEAFF
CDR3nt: TGCAGTGCTAGTATGGACAGGGGGGGGAACACTGAAGCTTTCTTT

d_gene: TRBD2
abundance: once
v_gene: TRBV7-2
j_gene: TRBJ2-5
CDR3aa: CASSLLAGGPGETQYF
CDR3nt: TGTGCCAGCAGCTTATTAGCGGGGGGGCCGGGTGAGACCCAGTACTTC

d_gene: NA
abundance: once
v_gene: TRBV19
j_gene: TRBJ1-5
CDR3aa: CASSIGQGSKQPQHF
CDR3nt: TGTGCCAGTAGTATTGGTCAGGGAAGTAAGCAGCCCCAGCATTTT

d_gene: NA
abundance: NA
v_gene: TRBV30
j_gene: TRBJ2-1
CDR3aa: CAWSARFFGNEQFF
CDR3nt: TGTGCCTGGAGTGCCAGGTTTTTTGGGAATGAGCAGTTCTTC

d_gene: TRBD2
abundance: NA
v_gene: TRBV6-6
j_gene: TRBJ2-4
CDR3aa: CASSLLTSGGVIAKNIQYF
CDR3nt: TGTGCCAGCAGTCTACTGACTAGCGGGGGGGTTATTGCCAAAAACATTCAGTACTTC

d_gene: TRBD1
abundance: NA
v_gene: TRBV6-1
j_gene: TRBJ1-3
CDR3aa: CASSERDSGVRLSGNTIYF
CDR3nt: TGTGCCAGCAGTGAACGGGACAGTGGAGTCCGACTCTCTGGAAACACCATATATTTT

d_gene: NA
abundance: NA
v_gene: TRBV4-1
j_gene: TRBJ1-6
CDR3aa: CASSQVSLPLHF
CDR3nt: TGCGCCAGCAGCCAAGTTTCCCTACCCCTCCACTTT

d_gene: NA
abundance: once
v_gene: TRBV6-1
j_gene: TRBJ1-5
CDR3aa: CASSESYSPNQPQHF
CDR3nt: TGTGCCAGCAGTGAATCTTACAGTCCCAATCAGCCCCAGCATTTT

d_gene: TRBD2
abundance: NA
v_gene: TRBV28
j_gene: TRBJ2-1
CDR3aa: CASSFGTSYNEQFF
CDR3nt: TGTGCCAGCAGTTTCGGGACTAGCTACAATGAGCAGTTCTTC

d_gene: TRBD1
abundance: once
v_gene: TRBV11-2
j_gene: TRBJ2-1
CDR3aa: CASSLDRGQGIHEQFF
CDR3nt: TGTGCCAGCAGCTTAGATAGGGGACAGGGTATCCATGAGCAGTTCTTC

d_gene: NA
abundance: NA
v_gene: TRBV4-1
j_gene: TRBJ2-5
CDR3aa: CASSQGQEGPLSETQYF
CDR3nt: TGCGCCAGCAGCCAAGGGCAGGAGGGGCCCCTTTCGGAGACCCAGTACTTC

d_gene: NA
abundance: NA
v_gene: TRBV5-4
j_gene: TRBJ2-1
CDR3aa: CASSGGGAGDAQFF
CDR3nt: TGTGCCAGCAGCGGCGGAGGGGCGGGTGATGCGCAGTTCTTC

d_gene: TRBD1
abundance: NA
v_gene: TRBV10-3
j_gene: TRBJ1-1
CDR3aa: CATWDRARDTEAFF
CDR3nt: TGTGCCACCTGGGACAGGGCGCGGGATACTGAAGCTTTCTTT

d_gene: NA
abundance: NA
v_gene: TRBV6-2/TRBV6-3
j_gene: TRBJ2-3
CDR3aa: CASSFNTGFLADTQYF
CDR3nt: TGTGCCAGCAGCTTCAATACAGGGTTTTTGGCAGATACGCAGTATTTT

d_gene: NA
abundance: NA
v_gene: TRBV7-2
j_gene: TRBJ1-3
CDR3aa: CASSLVIGGIGNTIYF
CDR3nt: TGTGCCAGCAGCTTAGTGATCGGGGGTATAGGAAACACCATATATTTT

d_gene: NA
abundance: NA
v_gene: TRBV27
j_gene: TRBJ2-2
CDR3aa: CASRNSGGGELFF
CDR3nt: TGTGCCAGCAGGAATTCTGGAGGCGGGGAGCTGTTTTTT

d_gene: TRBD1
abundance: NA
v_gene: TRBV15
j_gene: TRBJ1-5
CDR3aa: CATSRGAAGGWRQPQHF
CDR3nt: TGTGCCACCAGCAGAGGGGCTGCAGGGGGTTGGAGGCAGCCCCAGCATTTT